The rows below give T cell receptor beta chains drawn from one sample of a study of T cell repertoires in cytomegalovirus infection. Via MiXCR, TCRdb re-called the reads, giving one row per CDR3 protein. The table has some 100,000 distinct CDR3 sequences, about a quarter seen once; the top ten hold 35% to 50%. Sequences were obtained from CD8+ T cells from PBMCs. These receptor sequences come from a human donor in good health (CMV status not recorded). Some clones in this sample may be carry-over from other donors' samples. The CDR3 runs from the conserved cysteine through the conserved F or W. D genes are given only for firm matches. The size field is filled for only some rows; it gives once, few, many or a size class.

D: TRBD2
J: TRBJ2-1
V: TRBV7-9
size: -
CDR3: CASSLSGGNRNEQFF
DNA: TGTGCCAGCAGCTTAAGCGGGGGGAATCGGAATGAGCAGTTCTTC

D: -
J: TRBJ2-1
V: TRBV6-2/TRBV6-3
size: many
CDR3: CASSSIRLADYNEQFF
DNA: TGTGCCAGCAGTTCGATCAGGTTAGCGGACTACAATGAGCAGTTCTTC

D: -
J: TRBJ2-7
V: TRBV28
size: many
CDR3: CASSGGRDTSSYEQYF
DNA: TGTGCCAGCAGTGGAGGGCGGGACACCAGCTCCTACGAGCAGTACTTC

D: -
J: TRBJ2-1
V: TRBV11-3
size: few
CDR3: CASSPGQSGSSYNEQFF
DNA: TGTGCCAGCAGTCCCGGGCAGTCCGGGTCCTCCTACAATGAGCAGTTCTTC

D: -
J: TRBJ2-7
V: TRBV28
size: -
CDR3: CASSPLSDEQYF
DNA: TGTGCCAGCAGTCCTCTCTCGGACGAGCAGTACTTC

D: -
J: TRBJ1-3
V: TRBV28
size: -
CDR3: CASRPGANGNTIYF
DNA: TGTGCCAGCAGGCCTGGGGCGAATGGAAACACCATATATTTT

D: TRBD2
J: TRBJ2-3
V: TRBV20-1
size: -
CDR3: CSATGLAGAGDTQYF
DNA: TGCAGTGCCACGGGACTAGCGGGAGCTGGAGATACGCAGTATTTT

D: TRBD1
J: TRBJ2-7
V: TRBV6-2/TRBV6-3
size: few
CDR3: CASSSFDRAYEQYF
DNA: TGTGCCAGCAGTTCCTTCGACAGGGCCTACGAGCAGTACTTC

D: TRBD1
J: TRBJ2-1
V: TRBV7-6
size: many
CDR3: CASSLTQGATYNEQFF
DNA: TGTGCCAGCAGCCTAACACAGGGGGCGACCTACAATGAGCAGTTCTTC

D: -
J: TRBJ2-3
V: TRBV14
size: few
CDR3: CASSPGPLKYF
DNA: TGTGCCAGCAGCCCGGGACCCCTGAAGTATTTT

D: -
J: TRBJ1-5
V: TRBV27
size: few
CDR3: CASSPAGAWQPQHF
DNA: TGTGCCAGCAGTCCCGCCGGAGCTTGGCAGCCCCAGCATTTT

D: -
J: TRBJ1-6
V: TRBV14
size: -
CDR3: CASSQDPGSPLHF
DNA: TGTGCCAGCAGCCAAGATCCCGGGTCACCCCTCCACTTT

D: -
J: TRBJ1-2
V: TRBV7-2
size: few
CDR3: CASSTSEVRGGYTF
DNA: TGTGCCAGCAGCACGAGCGAGGTCCGGGGTGGCTACACCTTC

D: TRBD2
J: TRBJ2-1
V: TRBV6-1
size: many
CDR3: CASSAASGRGVEQFF
DNA: TGTGCCAGCAGTGCCGCTAGCGGGAGAGGGGTTGAGCAGTTCTTC

D: -
J: TRBJ2-7
V: TRBV7-9
size: -
CDR3: CASSPSRSLSSYEQYF
DNA: TGTGCCAGCAGCCCCAGTCGGTCCCTTAGCTCCTACGAGCAGTACTTC

D: -
J: TRBJ2-1
V: TRBV14
size: many
CDR3: CASSQALAGVDEQFF
DNA: TGTGCCAGCAGCCAAGCTTTGGCAGGGGTCGATGAGCAGTTCTTC

D: -
J: TRBJ2-7
V: TRBV7-6
size: many
CDR3: CASSSWEERSYEQYF
DNA: TGTGCCAGCAGCTCCTGGGAGGAGAGATCCTACGAGCAGTACTTC

D: -
J: TRBJ2-7
V: TRBV12-5
size: few
CDR3: CASGLAPSYEQYF
DNA: TGTGCTAGTGGTTTGGCCCCCTCCTACGAGCAGTACTTC

D: TRBD1
J: TRBJ2-6
V: TRBV7-8
size: many
CDR3: CASTLEAQGAILGANVLTF
DNA: TGTGCCAGCACCCTAGAGGCCCAGGGGGCAATACTTGGGGCCAACGTCCTGACTTTC

D: TRBD1
J: TRBJ1-1
V: TRBV6-5
size: many
CDR3: CASRPRFFGTGVLVTEAFF
DNA: TGTGCCAGCCGACCAAGGTTTTTCGGAACAGGGGTCCTGGTAACTGAAGCTTTCTTT

D: -
J: TRBJ2-1
V: TRBV7-9
size: many
CDR3: CASSQGSNEQFF
DNA: TGTGCCAGCAGCCAGGGGTCCAATGAGCAGTTCTTC

D: -
J: TRBJ1-5
V: TRBV27
size: -
CDR3: CASSDRGRGGNQPQHF
DNA: TGTGCCAGCAGTGACCGGGGGCGAGGCGGCAATCAGCCCCAGCATTTT

D: -
J: TRBJ1-1
V: TRBV10-2
size: -
CDR3: CASSESTEAFF
DNA: TGCGCCAGCAGTGAGAGTACTGAAGCTTTCTTT

D: -
J: TRBJ2-2
V: TRBV7-9
size: many
CDR3: CASSTSRETGELFF
DNA: TGTGCCAGCAGCACAAGCCGGGAAACCGGGGAGCTGTTTTTT

D: -
J: TRBJ2-7
V: TRBV30
size: -
CDR3: CAWSTAAYYEQYF
DNA: TGTGCCTGGAGCACAGCCGCTTACTACGAGCAGTACTTC

D: -
J: TRBJ2-1
V: TRBV28
size: many
CDR3: CASFTGYNEQFF
DNA: TGTGCCAGCTTCACAGGGTACAATGAGCAGTTCTTC

D: TRBD1
J: TRBJ1-1
V: TRBV28
size: -
CDR3: CASSLWAGGWTEAFF
DNA: TGTGCCAGCAGTTTATGGGCAGGGGGCTGGACTGAAGCTTTCTTT

D: TRBD1
J: TRBJ1-3
V: TRBV29-1
size: many
CDR3: CSVATPTGGGNTIYF
DNA: TGCAGCGTTGCTACACCCACAGGGGGTGGAAACACCATATATTTT

D: -
J: TRBJ2-1
V: TRBV28
size: few
CDR3: CASSERRSYNEQFF
DNA: TGTGCCAGCAGCGAACGTCGCTCCTACAATGAGCAGTTCTTC